Shown below are 21 T cell receptor beta chains from a single sample sequenced in a study of vaccination and CD4 T cells after COVID-19. Sample treatment: roughly nine-day PBMC culture with coronavirus spike peptide pools or control peptides (ViraFEST assay). These receptors' targets are unknown. Once obtained from cultured CD4+ T cells, the DNA was sequenced using the Oncomine TCR Beta short-read assay. TCRdb redid the calling of the PCR reads with MiXCR, one entry per CDR3 protein. The data contain under 20,000 distinct CDR3 sequences, 42% of them singletons. Material: CD4+ T cells from blood, cultured in vitro, obtained before SARS-CoV-2 vaccination. Source of these receptors: a human donor who received a COVID-19 vaccine.

The chain uses TRBV2 and TRBJ2-7; 8 bases match TRBD1. V shed 7 bases and J 7 bases; nucleotides not matched to a gene: 12. The CDR3 is made up of 14 amino acids. Germline assignment: CDR1 SNHLY and CDR2 FYNNEI. The CDR3 here is CASIEDRVRGEQYF. The CDR3 DNA reads TGTGCCAGCATCGAGGACAGGGTGAGAGGGGAGCAGTACTTC. The variable domain in full, with the rest retrieved from reference TRBV2 and TRBJ2-7, is EPEVTQTPSHQVTQMGQEVILRCVPISNHLYFYWYRQILGQKVEFLVSFYNNEISEKSEIFDDQFSVERPDGSNFTLKIRSTKLEDSAMYFCASIEDRVRGEQYFGPGTRLTVT.

The chain is built from TRBV30 and TRBJ1-2; 7 nucleotides align to TRBD1. The trim removed 3 bases at V and 0 bases at J, leaving 7 bases unmatched. Germline-derived CDR1 and CDR2 are GTSNPN and SVGIG (reference sequence). The CDR3 runs to 15 residues. For the CDR3, the DNA is TGTGCCTGGAGGTCAGGGGGTGACACTAACTATGGCTACACCTTC. It codes for CAWRSGGDTNYGYTF.

This clonotype was seen more than once but under ten times. The genes are TRBV30 and TRBJ2-7, with 10 bases lining up with TRBD1. Losses at the gene ends were 0 bases for V and 4 bases for J; bases not matched to a gene: 6. Germline V gene sequence: CDR1 GTSNPN, CDR2 SVGIG (reference sequence). The CDR3 length is 15 residues. CDR3 coding DNA: TGTGCCTGGAGTGTTAGGGACAGGGGAGTGTACGAGCAGTACTTC. Residues: CAWSVRDRGVYEQYF.

The V call is TRBV6-1, the J call TRBJ2-5, with no clear D. The CDR3 spans 14 residues. V lost 6 bases, J lost 3 bases, and 14 bases lay in between. Per the germline V gene, CDR1 is MNHNS and CDR2 is SASEGT. CDR3 loop: CASSAIRVEETQYF. In DNA form, the CDR3 reads TGTGCCAGCAGCGCAATTCGGGTGGAAGAGACCCAGTACTTC.

This clonotype was recorded a few times. The chain carries TRBV7-2 and TRBJ1-6, with 7 bases identical to TRBD1. The V segment lost 4 bases and the J segment 7 bases; nucleotides outside the gene matches: 10. The CDR3 contains 16 residues. Germline CDR1 and CDR2: SGHTA and FQGNSA. The CDR3 loop reads CASSSGTASRNSPLHF. The DNA of the CDR3 is TGTGCCAGCAGCTCCGGGACAGCCTCTAGGAATTCACCCCTCCACTTT.

The gene calls are TRBV12-3 or TRBV12-4 and TRBJ2-2; 12 nucleotides align to TRBD2. V trimming: 2 bases; J trimming: 7 bases; junction bases outside the gene matches: 8. The CDR3 length is 17 residues. CDR3 residues: CASSLSALAGGHGELFF. The CDR3 coding sequence is TGTGCCAGCAGTTTATCGGCGCTAGCGGGGGGGCACGGGGAGCTGTTTTTT.

This clonotype was picked up a small number of times. The chain carries TRBV7-3 and TRBJ2-3, with 7 bases that match TRBD1. The V gene's germline CDR1 is SGHTA and CDR2 FQGTGA. J lost 0 bases, V lost 5 bases, and 2 bases had no gene match. This CDR3 has 14 residues. In DNA, the CDR3 is TGTGCCAGCAGCCAGGACAGGAGCACAGATACGCAGTATTTT. Translating gives CASSQDRSTDTQYF.

The rearrangement joins TRBV20-1 to TRBJ1-1, with TRBD1 identical over 9 bases. CDR1 and CDR2 (germline): DFQATT, SNEGSKA (reference sequence). This CDR3 region has 14 residues. The V segment lost 2 bases and the J segment 10 bases; nucleotides outside the gene matches: 11. The DNA for the CDR3 is TGCAGTGCTAGAAGGGGACAGGGTACAAGAGGAGCTTTCTTT. It codes for CSARRGQGTRGAFF.

In its sample, this clonotype was seen a few times. The chain couples TRBV10-3 to TRBJ1-2, with D possibly being TRBD1 (6 bases). Germline assignment: CDR1 ENHRY and CDR2 SYGVKD. Trimming took off 2 bases at V and 7 bases at J, with 11 bases between the two ends. CDR3 size: 13 residues. The CDR3 reads CAISEPETGGYTF. For the CDR3, the DNA is TGTGCCATCAGTGAGCCGGAGACAGGTGGCTACACCTTC.

The table lists this clonotype with a few counts. The V gene is TRBV6-5, the J gene TRBJ2-7, with TRBD2 as a possible D gene (7 bases). The CDR3 covers 14 residues. The V and J ends lost 2 bases and 5 bases respectively, with 13 bases between them. The V gene's germline CDR1 is MNHEY and CDR2 SVGAGI. The CDR3 DNA follows: TGTGCCAGCAGTTACCGGGGGGCGCTGAACGAGCAGTACTTC. Its translation is CASSYRGALNEQYF.

This clonotype was counted between two and nine times. The chain combines TRBV12-3 or TRBV12-4 with TRBJ2-2, with 11 bases lining up with TRBD1. CDR3 length equals 14 residues. The junction had 1 base not matched to a gene; V was cut back by 6 bases and J by 4 bases. Here the CDR3 DNA reads TGTGCCAGCAGGGGGACAGGGGGCACCGGGGAGCTGTTTTTT. Its translation: CASRGTGGTGELFF.

This chain joins TRBV2 and TRBJ2-3; 14 nucleotides agree with TRBD2. Per the germline V gene, CDR1 is SNHLY and CDR2 is FYNNEI. V lost 7 bases to trimming and J lost 2 bases; unmatched junction nucleotides: 8. The length of the CDR3 is 17 residues. CDR3 loop: CASTLGTSGRYTDTQYF. CDR3 coding DNA: TGTGCCAGCACCCTTGGGACTAGCGGGAGATACACAGATACGCAGTATTTT. Looking up the rest from reference TRBV2 and TRBJ2-3 gives the full variable domain: EPEVTQTPSHQVTQMGQEVILRCVPISNHLYFYWYRQILGQKVEFLVSFYNNEISEKSEIFDDQFSVERPDGSNFTLKIRSTKLEDSAMYFCASTLGTSGRYTDTQYFGPGTRLTVL.

The rearrangement joins TRBV19 to TRBJ2-1; 8 positions match TRBD1. This CDR3 region has 15 residues. The V gene's germline CDR1 is LNHDA and CDR2 SQIVND (reference sequence). Trimming at V came to 3 bases and at J to 5 bases, leaving 6 bases not matched to a gene. CDR3 in DNA: TGTGCCAGTAGTATGCGGCAGGGGGCTAACAATGAGCAGTTCTTC. Translated, it gives CASSMRQGANNEQFF.

Here the CDR3 reads CSASGGLYTEAFF. In DNA form, the CDR3 reads TGCAGTGCTAGTGGGGGCTTGTACACTGAAGCTTTCTTT. This chain joins TRBV20-1 and TRBJ1-1; the D gene is possibly TRBD1 (6 bases). This CDR3 has 13 amino acids. V lost 3 bases, J lost 3 bases, and 11 bases lay in between. The germline V gene encodes CDR1 DFQATT and CDR2 SNEGSKA (reference sequence).

This clonotype was detected a few times. The CDR3 loop is CSASGGAVGYEQYF. CDR3 in DNA: TGCAGTGCTAGCGGGGGGGCAGTGGGATACGAGCAGTACTTC. The chain has TRBV20-1 and TRBJ2-7, with 8 nucleotides matching TRBD2. V shed 3 bases and J 4 bases; nucleotides not matched to a gene: 8. This CDR3 is built from 14 residues. Germline V lookup: CDR1 DFQATT, CDR2 SNEGSKA (reference sequence).

The chain combines TRBV28 with TRBJ1-5; D is unclear. This CDR3 contains 12 residues. Trimming pared 7 bases from V and 4 bases from J, leaving 8 bases between. The germline V gene has CDR1 MDHEN and CDR2 SYDVKM. Written as DNA, the CDR3 is TGTGCCAGCACCGCGGAGAATCAGCCCCAGCATTTT. Protein: CASTAENQPQHF. The full variable domain, in which reference TRBV28 and TRBJ1-5 provide the parts outside the CDR3, is DVKVTQSSRYLVKRTGEKVFLECVQDMDHENMFWYRQDPGLGLRLIYFSYDVKMKEKGDIPEGYSVSREKKERFSLILESASTNQTSMYLCASTAENQPQHFGDGTRLSIL.

J is TRBJ1-1 and V is TRBV12-3 or TRBV12-4; D uncertain. The CDR3 spans 12 residues. V shed 2 bases and J shed 5 bases, with 6 bases lying between them. The CDR3 nucleotides are TGTGCCAGCAGTTTAATGGTTACTGAAGCTTTCTTT. Translation: CASSLMVTEAFF.

This clonotype was seen a handful of times. The J gene is TRBJ1-2, the V gene TRBV19; TRBD1 agrees at 12 bases. Trimming at V came to 4 bases and at J to 4 bases, leaving 7 bases not matched to a gene. The CDR3 length is 16 residues. CDR1 and CDR2 from the germline V gene are LNHDA and SQIVND (reference sequence). The CDR3 DNA reads TGTGCCAGTAGTACCGGGGGACAGGGGGCGGTCTATGGCTACACCTTC. This gives the protein CASSTGGQGAVYGYTF.

This sequence joins TRBV19 and TRBJ1-4; D not resolved. This CDR3 region has 13 residues. Germline CDR1 reads LNHDA; CDR2 reads SQIVND (reference sequence). V was pared by 7 bases and J by 8 bases, with 14 bases between. CDR3 sequence: CASNEGFEEKLFF. CDR3 sequence (DNA): TGTGCCAGTAATGAGGGATTCGAAGAAAAACTGTTTTTT.

This chain connects TRBV11-2 to TRBJ2-5; D gene ambiguous. V was shortened by 1 base and J by 4 bases, with 7 bases between the two germline ends. Germline CDR1 SGHAT, CDR2 FQNNGV. This CDR3 spans 13 amino acids. CDR3 loop: CASSLVRRETQYF. Written as DNA, the CDR3 is TGTGCCAGCAGCTTAGTTAGACGAGAGACCCAGTACTTC.

The rearrangement links TRBV20-1 to TRBJ2-7; 8 bases match TRBD2. From germline, CDR1 is DFQATT and CDR2 SNEGSKA (reference sequence). Germline trimming cut 4 bases from V and 5 bases from J; bases unmatched to any gene: 7. The length of the CDR3 is 13 residues. CDR3 in amino acids: CSATRGGVHEQYF. DNA for the CDR3: TGCAGTGCTACTCGGGGGGGGGTCCACGAGCAGTACTTC.